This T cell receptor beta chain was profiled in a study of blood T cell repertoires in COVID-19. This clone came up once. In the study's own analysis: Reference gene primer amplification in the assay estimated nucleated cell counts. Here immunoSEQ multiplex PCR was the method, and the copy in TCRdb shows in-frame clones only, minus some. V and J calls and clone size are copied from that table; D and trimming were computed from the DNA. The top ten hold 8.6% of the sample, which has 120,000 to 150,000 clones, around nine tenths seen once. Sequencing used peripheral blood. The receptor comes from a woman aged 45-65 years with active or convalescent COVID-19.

The DNA of the CDR3 is TGTGCCAGCAGCCGGGCGACAGGGAACTATGGCTACACCTTC. It specifies CASSRATGNYGYTF. The J gene is TRBJ1-2, the V gene TRBV7-9, with 7 nucleotides matching TRBD1. The CDR3 runs 14 residues. Germline values: CDR1 SEHNR, CDR2 FQNEAQ (reference sequence). V was clipped by 5 bases and J by 2 bases; unmatched bases: 5.